The 15 T cell receptor beta chains presented below share a single source sample, sequenced in a study of blood T cell repertoires in COVID-19. Data came from immunoSEQ multiplex PCR; TCRdb stores just in-frame clones and leaves some out. The data show roughly 200,000 clones, more than 70% seen once. Sequenced material: peripheral blood. Source of these receptors: a man in his late teens or twenties with active or convalescent COVID-19.

The count of this clone is one. The chain employs TRBV7-6 and TRBJ1-4; D gene unclear. This CDR3 contains 15 residues. The V and J ends lost 4 bases and 5 bases respectively, with 14 bases between them. CDR1 SGHVS and CDR2 FNYEAQ come from the germline V gene. CDR3 DNA sequence: TGTGCCAGCAGCTCAAACACGAATATCAATGAAAAACTGTTTTTT. Its protein is CASSSNTNINEKLFF.

In this sample, this clone turned up a few times. This chain joins TRBV5-1 and TRBJ2-1; no clear D gene. The CDR3 runs 15 residues. CDR1 and CDR2 from the germline V gene are SGHRS and YFSETQ. V was clipped by 4 bases and J by 7 bases, with 18 bases between them. The DNA for the CDR3 is TGCGCCAGCAGCAACACTACCTCTCAAGTTAATGAGCAGTTCTTC. Its translation: CASSNTTSQVNEQFF.

The gene calls are TRBV12-3 or TRBV12-4 and TRBJ1-2; the D is unclear. Trimming removed 2 bases at V and 8 bases at J, with 12 bases between. This CDR3 is 13 amino acids long. The CDR3 loop reads CASSLWAASGYTF. CDR3 bases: TGTGCCAGCAGTTTATGGGCTGCAAGCGGCTACACCTTC.

The chain joins TRBV5-1 to TRBJ1-1, with 7 nucleotides matching TRBD1. The germline V gene encodes CDR1 SGHRS and CDR2 YFSETQ. The CDR3 spans 10 residues. After removal of 6 bases from V and 8 bases from J, the junction contained 1 base not matched to a gene. The CDR3 region is CASKGAEAFF. CDR3 bases: TGCGCCAGCAAGGGGGCCGAAGCTTTCTTT.

The genes are TRBV25-1 and TRBJ1-1; D unclear. Germline V gene lookup returns CDR1 MGHDK and CDR2 SYGVNS. This CDR3 is 14 amino acids long. With 3 bases removed from V and 5 bases from J, the gap between germline ends came to 13 bases. CDR3 loop: CASSENAGSTEAFF. CDR3 sequence (DNA): TGTGCCAGCAGTGAGAACGCGGGGAGTACTGAAGCTTTCTTT.

The rearrangement links TRBV7-2 to TRBJ1-3; TRBD1 matches at 9 bases. The length of the CDR3 is 18 residues. Germline lookup yields CDR1 SGHTA and CDR2 FQGNSA. After removal of 3 bases from V and 4 bases from J, the junction contained 13 bases not matched to a gene. The CDR3 protein is CASSFVGTGTIFGNTIYF. The CDR3 DNA follows: TGTGCCAGCAGCTTTGTTGGGACAGGGACTATTTTCGGAAACACCATATATTTT.

This chain uses TRBV19 with TRBJ1-2, with TRBD1 as a possible D gene (5 bases). Germline V gives CDR1 LNHDA, CDR2 SQIVND (reference sequence). V was pared by 3 bases and J by 1 base, with 12 bases between. This CDR3 region has 15 residues. The CDR3 region is CASSISSRDNYGYTF. CDR3 bases: TGTGCCAGTAGTATCTCCTCCAGGGATAACTATGGCTACACCTTC.

V usage is TRBV5-6 and J usage is TRBJ2-7; possible D gene TRBD2, 6 bases. CDR1 and CDR2 (germline): SGHDT, YYEEEE. The germline V and J ends were trimmed by 6 bases and 3 bases, with 22 bases remaining between them. This CDR3 region has 16 residues. This chain's CDR3 is CASTYRGTWRNYEQYF. As DNA, the CDR3 is TGTGCCAGCACCTATCGGGGGACTTGGCGAAACTACGAGCAGTACTTC. The full variable domain, its missing parts supplied by reference TRBV5-6 and TRBJ2-7, is DAGVTQSPTHLIKTRGQQVTLRCSPKSGHDTVSWYQQALGQGPQFIFQYYEEEERQRGNFPDRFSGHQFPNYSSELNVNALLLGDSALYLCASTYRGTWRNYEQYFGPGTRLTVT.

The rearrangement uses TRBV6-2 or TRBV6-3 and TRBJ1-6; TRBD1 agrees at 7 bases. The trim removed 5 bases at V and 8 bases at J, leaving 12 bases unmatched. The CDR3 consists of 16 residues. Germline assignment: CDR1 MNHEY and CDR2 SVGEGT. The CDR3 reads CASSPGTAEGYSPLHF. The CDR3 DNA reads as TGTGCCAGCAGTCCCGGGACAGCTGAGGGTTATTCACCCCTCCACTTT.

This chain uses TRBV28 with TRBJ1-2, with D perhaps matching TRBD1 (5 bases). V lost 6 bases to trimming and J lost 7 bases, with 24 bases between them. Germline loops: CDR1 MDHEN, CDR2 SYDVKM. CDR3 size: 16 residues. The CDR3 sequence is CASSPPEGRDGGGYTF. The DNA of the CDR3 is TGTGCCAGCAGCCCTCCGGAGGGCAGGGATGGGGGTGGCTACACCTTC.

The chain is built from TRBV5-1 and TRBJ2-1, with D unresolved. CDR1 is SGHRS and CDR2 is YFSETQ in the germline V gene. The V gene lost 0 bases and the J gene lost 12 bases, with 10 bases spanning the gap. This CDR3 is built from 12 residues. In DNA form, the CDR3 reads TGCGCCAGCAGCTTGGGGTCGGTCGGGCAGTTCTTC. Translation gives CASSLGSVGQFF.

CDR3 coding DNA: TGCAGTGCTAGAGATTACCGCGAACAGCATTTT. Residues: CSARDYREQHF. The chain couples TRBV20-1 to TRBJ1-5, with no clear D. The V end lost 0 bases, the J end lost 13 bases, and 10 bases lay between the germline ends. CDR1 is DFQATT, CDR2 SNEGSKA, per germline (reference sequence). The CDR3 is made up of 11 amino acids.

The chain has TRBV3-1 (or the pseudogene TRBV3-2) and TRBJ2-1; D perhaps matches TRBD2 (7 bases). The CDR3 loop spans 16 amino acids. Trimming shortened V by 8 bases and J by 4 bases, and 21 bases separated the two germline ends. The V gene's germline CDR1 is LGHDT and CDR2 YNNKEL (reference sequence). The CDR3 reads CASSSLRGLEYNEQFF. In nucleotides, the CDR3 is TGTGCCAGCTCCTCGCTGCGGGGGCTCGAGTACAATGAGCAGTTCTTC.

CDR3 protein: CAITGNILTEAFF. In nucleotides, the CDR3 is TGTGCCATTACAGGGAATATTCTCACTGAAGCTTTCTTT. The gene calls are TRBV10-3 and TRBJ1-1; possible D gene TRBD1, 6 bases. Deletions cut 9 bases from V and 4 bases from J, with 15 bases between. Germline-derived CDR1 and CDR2 are ENHRY and SYGVKD. This CDR3 has 13 amino acids.

The rearrangement links TRBV6-6 to TRBJ1-6; 11 bases map to TRBD1. The CDR3 contains 14 residues. J lost 9 bases, V lost 5 bases, and 3 bases had no gene match. Germline V lookup: CDR1 MNHNY, CDR2 SVGAGI (reference sequence). For the CDR3, the DNA is TGTGCCAGCAGTAGGGACAGGGGGTTTTCACCCCTCCACTTT. Translated: CASSRDRGFSPLHF.